This TCR beta chain was recovered during a study of Ad26.COV2.S vaccination and SARS-CoV-2 variants. Of note for this clone: The antigen remains unidentified.

Study outcomes and limitations: Vaccine and placebo recipients had comparable breadth of non-spike TCRs. Vaccine recipients posted higher spike-specific TCR breadth than their placebo counterparts. Breadth, reportedly substantial, characterized the spike-specific CD8+ and CD4+ T cell responses after vaccination. Measurements of TCR breadth and depth may have given underestimates of the total T cell responses.

Repertoires were generated with immunoSEQ multiplex PCR, while TCRdb's copy carries only in-frame clones and drops some. The sample has just over 350,000 clones; about 90% are singletons. This receptor was obtained from a human donor who had recovered from COVID-19. Source: peripheral blood, taken after recovery from COVID-19.

The CDR3 DNA is TGTGCCAGCTTCAACGATACGCAGTATTTT. Its translation: CASFNDTQYF. The V and J genes are TRBV11-2 and TRBJ2-3; D call uncertain. The CDR3 sequence is 10 residues long. Germline V gene lookup returns CDR1 SGHAT and CDR2 FQNNGV. Trimming stripped 8 bases from V and 6 bases from J, with 6 bases between.